This T cell receptor (beta chain) appears in the sequencing data of a study of blood T cell repertoires in COVID-19. This table comes from immunoSEQ multiplex PCR, and its TCRdb copy is limited to in-frame clones, with some not included. The data contain around 700,000 clones, approximately 90% of them singletons. The junction had 8 bases not matched to a gene; V was cut back by 0 bases and J by 4 bases. CDR1 is MNHEY and CDR2 is SVGAGI in the germline V gene. The length of the CDR3 is 16 residues. The TCR was taken from a woman aged 18-29 years with acute or convalescent COVID-19. The chain employs TRBV6-5 and TRBJ1-1; 7 nucleotides match TRBD1. The specimen sequenced was peripheral blood. This chain's CDR3 is CASSYSKTGSRTEAFF. CDR3 coding DNA: TGTGCCAGCAGTTACTCGAAGACAGGGTCGCGCACTGAAGCTTTCTTT.